These 12 T cell receptor beta chains were all obtained from the same sample, sequenced in a study of control samples from healthy donors and cancer patients. The repertoire was sequenced with immunoSEQ multiplex PCR; TCRdb's copy has only in-frame clones and lacks some. The repertoire has about 150,000 clones, 85% to 90% of them found once; the top ten carry roughly 1.7%. The sequenced sample consisted of blood. The receptors were gathered from a man aged 18 to 30 in good health.

The rearrangement uses TRBV7-8 and TRBJ2-7; possibly TRBD2 for D (5 bases). V was pared by 5 bases and J by 4 bases, with 12 bases between. Germline V gene sequence: CDR1 SGHVS, CDR2 FQNEAQ. The CDR3 loop spans 13 amino acids. In nucleotides, the CDR3 is TGTGCCAGCAGCCGTGACCAGCGGTACGAGCAGTACTTC. Its protein is CASSRDQRYEQYF. Combining the CDR3 with reference TRBV7-8 and TRBJ2-7 gives the whole variable domain GAGVSQSPRYKVAKRGQDVALRCDPISGHVSLFWYQQALGQGPEFLTYFQNEAQLDKSGLPSDRFFAERPEGSVSTLKIQRTQQEDSAVYLCASSRDQRYEQYFGPGTRLTVT.

The genes are TRBV5-1 and TRBJ2-3, with 8 positions matching TRBD2. V lost 4 bases, J lost 0 bases, and 7 bases stayed unmatched. The CDR3 has 16 amino acids. Germline-derived CDR1 and CDR2 are SGHRS and YFSETQ. In DNA, the CDR3 is TGCGCCAGCAGCCACCCCCGGGGGGGAAGCACAGATACGCAGTATTTT. Its protein is CASSHPRGGSTDTQYF.

CDR3 loop: CASSWNTGELFF. CDR3 in DNA: TGTGCCAGCAGTTGGAACACCGGGGAGCTGTTTTTT. The gene calls are TRBV6-5 and TRBJ2-2; D uncertain. Trimming removed 4 bases from V and 1 base from J, with 1 base in between. The CDR3 extends over 12 amino acids. The germline V gene has CDR1 MNHEY and CDR2 SVGAGI.

The rearrangement joins TRBV4-2 to TRBJ1-1, with 7 bases that match TRBD1. Germline trimming cut 4 bases from V and 3 bases from J; bases unmatched to any gene: 8. The germline gives CDR1 LGHNA, CDR2 YNFKEQ. The CDR3 sequence is 15 residues long. In DNA, the CDR3 is TGTGCCAGCAGCCCCCTAGACAGGGTTGACACTGAAGCTTTCTTT. Its translation: CASSPLDRVDTEAFF.

This clone was detected a few times. The rearrangement links TRBV7-8 to TRBJ2-7, with 7 bases aligning to TRBD1. Per the germline V gene, CDR1 is SGHVS and CDR2 is FQNEAQ. The ends lost 5 bases at V and 3 bases at J; junction bases unmatched: 7. The CDR3 is 14 amino acids. CDR3 protein: CASSGQDRLYEQYF. The DNA for the CDR3 is TGTGCCAGCAGCGGACAGGACAGACTCTACGAGCAGTACTTC.

The rearrangement joins TRBV2 to TRBJ2-7, with D tentatively TRBD2 (6 bases). The CDR3 is made up of 14 amino acids. CDR1 is SNHLY and CDR2 is FYNNEI in the germline V gene. Trimming removed 0 bases from V and 6 bases from J, with 12 bases in between. CDR3 coding DNA: TGTGCCAGCAGTGAAGCGACCGGGGGATCCGAGCAGTACTTC. Translating gives CASSEATGGSEQYF.

The chain combines TRBV7-3 with TRBJ2-4; unclear D gene. This CDR3 has 16 residues. Germline lookup yields CDR1 SGHTA and CDR2 FQGTGA. Trimming removed 2 bases at V and 0 bases at J, with 11 bases between. The CDR3 spells CASSLGAPLAKNIQYF. The CDR3 region has the DNA TGTGCCAGCAGCTTAGGCGCCCCGCTAGCCAAAAACATTCAGTACTTC.

The CDR3 reads CASSLLRGSGELFF. The CDR3 DNA follows: TGTGCCAGCAGCTTGTTGCGGGGTAGCGGGGAGCTGTTTTTT. This chain joins TRBV5-6 and TRBJ2-2; a weak D match, TRBD2 (6 bases). V was shortened by 1 base and J by 7 bases, with 11 bases between the two germline ends. The CDR3 has 14 residues. The germline V gene encodes CDR1 SGHDT and CDR2 YYEEEE.

J is TRBJ2-1 and V is TRBV19, with no clear D. V lost 3 bases and J 5 bases, leaving 11 bases between the germline ends. The CDR3 is made up of 14 amino acids. Looked up from germline, CDR1 is LNHDA and CDR2 is SQIVND (reference sequence). This CDR3 reads CASSIGLGNNEQFF. In nucleotides, the CDR3 is TGTGCCAGTAGTATCGGCCTGGGAAACAATGAGCAGTTCTTC.

V and J are TRBV14 and TRBJ2-2; tentatively, D is TRBD1 or TRBD2 (5 bases each). Deletions cut 2 bases from V and 4 bases from J, with 11 bases between. Germline CDR1 SGHDN, CDR2 FVKESK. This CDR3 region has 15 residues. For the CDR3, the DNA is TGTGCCAGCAGCCAATGGGACGGATTCACCGGGGAGCTGTTTTTT. Translated: CASSQWDGFTGELFF.

The CDR3 nucleotides read TGTGCCAGTAGTATTGCTCGGACAGACTACGAGCAGTACTTC. It yields the protein CASSIARTDYEQYF. This chain connects TRBV19 to TRBJ2-7; D might be TRBD1 (6 bases). Germline CDR1 and CDR2: LNHDA and SQIVND (reference sequence). Trimming removed 3 bases from V and 3 bases from J, with 12 bases in between. The CDR3 extends over 14 amino acids.

The rearrangement joins TRBV27 to TRBJ2-4; D unclear. CDR1 and CDR2 from the germline V gene are MNHEY and SMNVEV (reference sequence). V dropped 5 bases and J dropped 0 bases, with 26 bases sitting between them. This CDR3 region has 20 residues. In DNA form, the CDR3 reads TGTGCCAGCAGTCCATTCTCCACTTTTAATGTCCTACTAGCCAAAAACATTCAGTACTTC. It is translated as CASSPFSTFNVLLAKNIQYF.